This T cell receptor (beta chain) was identified during a study of cytomegalovirus exposure and HLA in healthy donors. Study-level findings and limits: In a later analysis, V- and J-gene trimming of beta chains associated with a DCLRE1C missense variant, replicated independently. Presence/absence analyses supposed approximately even sequencing depth among donors. Productive rates of about 87% or about 30% were seen for most TCR beta V segments in an earlier analysis.

Points on this clone: Its specificity is unknown.

Use of 60 Vbeta and 13 Jbeta primers characterized the PCR. In the study's own analysis: A follow-up analysis tallied about 80 million unique TCR beta chains, roughly 11 million shared. Sequenced by immunoSEQ multiplex PCR; TCRdb stores in-frame clones only, minus some. Clonal size and the V and J genes are those of that table, whereas D and trimming came from the DNA. The sample has 200,000 to 250,000 clones, around 80% seen once. The CDR3 is 12 residues long. Germline V gene lookup returns CDR1 SNHLY and CDR2 FYNNEI. Trimming took 8 bases from V and 7 from J; bases not matched to a gene: 5. Material: PBMCs. This rearrangement joins TRBV2 to TRBJ1-3; 7 bases map to TRBD1. The receptor comes from a woman in her forties in good health and CMV-seronegative. CDR3 bases: TGTGCCAGCGGGACAGCCCTTAACACCATATATTTT. The encoded protein is CASGTALNTIYF.